This T cell receptor beta chain was recovered during a study of beta chain features in type 1 diabetes. The CDR3 has 13 residues. Trimming shortened V by 0 bases and J by 5 bases, and 7 bases separated the two germline ends. Germline V gene sequence: CDR1 MNHEY, CDR2 SVGAGI. The investigators reverse transcribed all of the isolated RNA, so they sequenced expressed TCRB transcripts. Method: immunoSEQ multiplex PCR; TCRdb's copy keeps in-frame clones and lacks some. The sample has 970,000 or so clones, 17% seen once. On this clone itself: Other DNA sequences in this specimen translate into the identical CDR3.

This TCR was sampled from a woman aged 18-30 years in good health. The material sequenced was naive CD4+ T cells from blood. The chain recombines TRBV6-5 with TRBJ1-1; D gene uncertain. DNA for the CDR3: TGTGCCAGCAGTTACTCGGTCGGGACTGAAGCTTTCTTT. It codes for CASSYSVGTEAFF.